This T cell receptor (beta chain) derives from a study of Ad26.COV2.S vaccination and SARS-CoV-2 variants (dated by TCRdb to the early 2020s). Context from the whole study: Donors in the vaccine arm were drawn from COV1001, a phase I-IIa trial of Ad26.COV2.S in healthy adults that was multicentre, randomized, double-blind and placebo-controlled. Dosing of Ad26.COV2.S was intramuscular, at either 5x10^10 or 1x10^11 viral particles, delivered as one shot or as two shots spaced 56 days apart. The TCR-sequenced set comprised around 30 samples: around 20 Ad26.COV2.S vaccine recipients, 5 placebo recipients and 8 SARS-CoV-2 convalescent individuals. TCRbeta repertoire sequencing served as the tool for gauging how specific and how broad the SARS-CoV-2-reactive T cell receptors were following Ad26.COV2.S vaccination. Throughout the experiments and outcome assessment, investigators stayed blinded to trial group allocation. Participants in the trial were split at random into five groups of five each, receiving low-dose or high-dose Ad26.COV2.S once or twice, or else placebo on both occasions. The research as a whole found: The study was not powered to compare responses between vaccine doses or regimens. After vaccination, spike-specific CD8+ and CD4+ T cell responses were reported to show substantial breadth. Non-spike TCR breadth was comparable between vaccine and placebo recipients, consistent with the vaccine containing only spike. Higher spike-specific TCR breadth was observed in Ad26.COV2.S recipients than in placebo recipients (P = 0.0014). The authors noted that total T cell responses may have been underestimated by the TCR breadth and depth analyses.

As to this clone: The antigen this receptor binds is unknown. The sample holds no much larger clone one base away, and base qualities are not on file.

The sample's treatment or condition, from its label and the paper: 15 to 20 received Ad26.COV2.S at low or high dose, single or two shots; a few received placebo; per-sample allocation not given. Repertoires of vaccine and placebo recipients were sequenced from samples taken on day 63 after the first injection. Between 29 July and 7 August 2020, Cohort 1b enrolled fewer than 30 adults aged 18-55 years at one site in Boston, USA. Ad26.COV2.S was a replication-incompetent adenovirus type 26 vector that expressed a prefusion-stabilized SARS-CoV-2 spike protein derived from the original Wuhan strain. The immunoSEQ Assay was the method used to sequence TCRbeta CDR3 regions. After extraction, genomic DNA underwent amplification by bias-controlled multiplex PCR, followed by high-throughput sequencing. On the study's bioinformatics: To quantify the absolute abundance of each unique TCRbeta CDR3 region, sequences were collapsed and filtered. T cell fraction was estimated by normalizing TCRbeta template counts to usable DNA, which was measured by amplifying reference genes present in all nucleated cells. Repertoire TCRs were annotated as SARS-CoV-2-specific when V gene, CDR3 amino acid sequence and J gene were exactly matched to a known reactive TCR set. The reference SARS-CoV-2 TCR set was derived from MIRA and filtered for enrichment in COVID-19-positive ImmuneCODE repertoires, a step that removed public or cross-reactive TCRs. Using the MIRA antigens, annotated TCRs were further analysed by specific ORF or by position within an ORF. Depth was the summed frequency of annotated unique rearrangements, while breadth was defined as annotated unique rearrangements over total unique productive rearrangements. Group comparisons of TCR breadth used two-sided Wilcoxon rank-sum tests. TCRdb obtained this table from immuneACCESS and retained in-frame rearrangements with V and J assigned. These tables miss some clones; where compared with another copy, unresolved V genes account for less than half of the shortfall, and the remainder is unexplained. D and trimming were read from the DNA, whereas the V and J calls and clone size are those reported in that table. The sample table contains a few hundred thousand clones; only one count was recorded for around 86% of them. Roughly 3.1% of the sample rests with the top ten.

The receptor comes from a person aged 18-65 years who received the Ad26.COV2.S COVID-19 vaccine or a placebo. The input for sequencing was peripheral blood, taken in a trial of Ad26.COV2.S vaccine versus placebo.

The nucleotide sequence reads as follows: TGTGCCAGCAGTTACTCGTATGCCTCCTATGGCTACACCTTC. This codes for CASSYSYASYGYTF. Here the chain combines TRBV6-2 or TRBV6-3 and TRBJ1-2; the D gene lacks a confident call. The CDR3 runs 14 amino acids, cysteine and phenylalanine included. Left in the record is the CDR3 DNA by itself, 42 bases read in frame from the first base. The germline V gene supplies CDR1 MNHEY and CDR2 SVGEGT. Between the V and J ends, shortened by 0 bases and 4 bases respectively, the junction contains 9 bases.